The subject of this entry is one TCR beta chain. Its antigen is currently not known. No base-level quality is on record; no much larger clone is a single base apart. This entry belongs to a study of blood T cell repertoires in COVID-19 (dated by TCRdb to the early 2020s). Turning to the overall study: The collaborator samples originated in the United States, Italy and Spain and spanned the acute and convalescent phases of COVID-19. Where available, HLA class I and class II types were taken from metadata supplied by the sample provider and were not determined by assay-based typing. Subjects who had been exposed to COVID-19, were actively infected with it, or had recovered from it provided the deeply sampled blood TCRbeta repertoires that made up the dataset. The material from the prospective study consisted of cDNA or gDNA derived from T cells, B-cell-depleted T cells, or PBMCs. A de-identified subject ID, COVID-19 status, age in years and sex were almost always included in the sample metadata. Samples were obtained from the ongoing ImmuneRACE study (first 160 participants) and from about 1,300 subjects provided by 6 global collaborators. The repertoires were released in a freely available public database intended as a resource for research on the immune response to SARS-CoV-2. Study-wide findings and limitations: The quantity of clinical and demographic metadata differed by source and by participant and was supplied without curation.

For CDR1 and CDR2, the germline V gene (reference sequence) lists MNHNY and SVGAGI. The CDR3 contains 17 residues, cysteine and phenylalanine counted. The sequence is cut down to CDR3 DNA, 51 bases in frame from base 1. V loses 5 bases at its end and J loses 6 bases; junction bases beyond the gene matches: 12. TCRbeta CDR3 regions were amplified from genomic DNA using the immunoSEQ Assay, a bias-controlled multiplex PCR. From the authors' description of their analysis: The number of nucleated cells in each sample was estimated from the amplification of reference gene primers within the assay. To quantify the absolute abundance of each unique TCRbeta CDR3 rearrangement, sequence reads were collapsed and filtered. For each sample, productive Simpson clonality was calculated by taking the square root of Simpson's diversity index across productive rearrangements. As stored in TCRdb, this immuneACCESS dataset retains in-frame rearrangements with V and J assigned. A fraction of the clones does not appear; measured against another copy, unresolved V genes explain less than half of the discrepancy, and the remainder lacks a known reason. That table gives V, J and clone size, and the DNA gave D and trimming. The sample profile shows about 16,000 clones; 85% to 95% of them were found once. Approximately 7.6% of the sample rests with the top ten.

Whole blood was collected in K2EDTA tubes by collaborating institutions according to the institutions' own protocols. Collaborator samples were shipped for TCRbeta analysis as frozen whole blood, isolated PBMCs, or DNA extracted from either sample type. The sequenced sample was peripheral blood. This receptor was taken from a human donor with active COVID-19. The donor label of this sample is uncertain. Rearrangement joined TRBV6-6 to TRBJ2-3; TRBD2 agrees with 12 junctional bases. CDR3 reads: CASSRKQTSGGVDTQYF. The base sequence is TGTGCCAGCAGTCGGAAACAGACTAGCGGGGGTGTTGATACGCAGTATTTT.